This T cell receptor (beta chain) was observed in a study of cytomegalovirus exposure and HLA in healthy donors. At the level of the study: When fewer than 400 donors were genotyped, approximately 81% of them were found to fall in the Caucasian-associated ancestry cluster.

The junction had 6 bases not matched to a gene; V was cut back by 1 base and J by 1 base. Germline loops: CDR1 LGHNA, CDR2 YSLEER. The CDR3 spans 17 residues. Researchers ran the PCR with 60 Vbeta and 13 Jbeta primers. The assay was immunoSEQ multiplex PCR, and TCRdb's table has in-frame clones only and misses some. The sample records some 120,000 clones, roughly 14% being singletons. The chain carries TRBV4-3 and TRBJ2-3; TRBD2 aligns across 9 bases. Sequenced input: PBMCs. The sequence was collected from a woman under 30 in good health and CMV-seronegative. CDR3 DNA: TGCGCCAGCAGCCAAGGGGTCGCTAGCGGGGGCACAGATACGCAGTATTTT. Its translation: CASSQGVASGGTDTQYF.